This T cell receptor beta chain was recorded in a study of PD-1 blockade in classical Hodgkin lymphoma. Looking at the study overall: The study gave patients nivolumab 3 mg/kg intravenously every 2 weeks.

Notes on the study in general: The authors excluded patients who started nivolumab under 1 year after ASCT.

With no exception, relapse followed autologous stem cell transplantation in all patients, and brentuximab vedotin exposure varied. Remarks on this clone: Its antigen is not known.

The CDR3 is made up of 15 amino acids. CDR1 and CDR2 (germline): MGHRA, YSYEKL. Trimming stripped 0 bases from V and 3 bases from J, with 12 bases between. Assay: immunoSEQ multiplex PCR; the TCRdb copy retains only in-frame clones and omits some. The data show tens of thousands of clones, 75% to 90% seen once. This receptor was obtained from a human donor with classical Hodgkin lymphoma. The J gene is TRBJ2-7, the V gene TRBV4-1; maybe TRBD1 (6 bases). Sequenced here: peripheral blood mononuclear cells (PBMCs), sampled at baseline. In nucleotides, the CDR3 is TGCGCCAGCAGCCAAGAGACTCTACAGGGCTACGAGCAGTACTTC. It encodes CASSQETLQGYEQYF.